This T cell receptor (beta chain) appears in the sequencing data of a study of blood T cell repertoires in COVID-19. Study background: From the United States, Italy and Spain came samples of acute and convalescent COVID-19. T cells, B-cell-depleted T cells, or PBMCs provided the cDNA or gDNA that served as material.

This CDR3 has 15 amino acids. Losses at the gene ends were 7 bases for V and 11 bases for J; bases not matched to a gene: 14. Germline-derived CDR1 and CDR2 are SNHLY and FYNNEI. As originally analysed: Amplifying reference gene primers gave estimates of nucleated cell counts. The data were produced by immunoSEQ multiplex PCR, yet TCRdb's version contains in-frame clones alone and is incomplete. V and J calls and clone size are as listed in that table; D and trimming were resolved from the DNA. Of 230,000 or so clones in the sample, about 79% were seen once. Material: peripheral blood. The chain employs TRBV2 and TRBJ2-1, with 10 bases aligning to TRBD2. This TCR came from a woman aged 40 to 50 who had recovered from COVID-19. The CDR3, as DNA: TGTGCCAGCACCGAATCGAGCGGGGGGGATGTGAAGCAGTTCTTC. Translation: CASTESSGGDVKQFF.